One sample yielded the 30 T cell receptor beta chains listed below, sequenced in a study of cytomegalovirus exposure and HLA in healthy donors. Vbeta (60) and Jbeta (13) primers were used in the PCR. Libraries were prepared by immunoSEQ multiplex PCR; TCRdb keeps only in-frame clonotypes and omits some of them. This table has about 78,000 clones, over 70% appearing once. Sequences were obtained from PBMCs. These receptors were collected from a man in his fifties in good health and CMV-seropositive.

Details on this clone: Germline is not matched at one junction end, which may reflect a read error. This chain uses TRBV2 with TRBJ2-7, with 7 nucleotides matching TRBD2. The CDR3 sequence is 14 residues long. CDR1 is SNHLY, CDR2 FYNNEI, per germline. The CDR3 bases are TGTGCCAGCAGTGAAGGACTAGCACGAGCAGTATCCCTCTTC. Translated: CASSEGLARAVSLF.

J is TRBJ2-3 and V is TRBV2, with a tentative D call TRBD1 (6 bases). Germline values: CDR1 SNHLY, CDR2 FYNNEI. Trimming removed 10 bases from V and 5 bases from J, with 19 bases in between. The CDR3 runs 14 residues. Written as DNA, the CDR3 is TGTGCCACCCAAGAGATAAGGGGGAAAGATACGCAGTATTTT. Protein product: CATQEIRGKDTQYF.

The V gene is TRBV19, the J gene TRBJ2-7; 8 bases line up with TRBD1. Trimming removed 7 bases from V and 7 bases from J; junction bases left unmatched: 9. CDR3 length: 13 amino acids. Germline V CDR1 and CDR2: LNHDA, SQIVND (reference sequence). The CDR3 spells CASTGQGVTEQYF. In DNA form, the CDR3 reads TGTGCCAGTACCGGACAGGGAGTTACGGAGCAGTACTTC.

This chain connects TRBV7-2 to TRBJ1-1; D is uncertain. Germline V gene lookup returns CDR1 SGHTA and CDR2 FQGNSA. V was cut by 5 bases and J by 3 bases, with 4 bases left in between. The CDR3 loop spans 11 amino acids. The CDR3: CASSPYTEAFF. The CDR3 region has the DNA TGTGCCAGCAGCCCCTACACTGAAGCTTTCTTT.

The chain employs TRBV4-1 and TRBJ1-4; possible D gene TRBD1, 5 bases. Trimming stripped 4 bases from V and 6 bases from J, with 18 bases between. CDR3 length: 16 amino acids. Germline lookup yields CDR1 MGHRA and CDR2 YSYEKL. CDR3 DNA sequence: TGCGCCAGCAGCCCCCCAATCCGGACACACGATGAAAAACTGTTTTTT. Encoded protein: CASSPPIRTHDEKLFF.

J is TRBJ2-3 and V is TRBV5-1; TRBD1 aligns across 9 bases. V shed 4 bases and J 3 bases; nucleotides not matched to a gene: 6. The CDR3 sequence is 15 residues long. Looked up from germline, CDR1 is SGHRS and CDR2 is YFSETQ. CDR3 bases: TGCGCCAGCAGCCGGGACAGGGCAATTACAGATACGCAGTATTTT. It yields the protein CASSRDRAITDTQYF.

The CDR3 DNA follows: TGTGCCAGCAGCCACACCGGGACTGTCACCGGGGAGCTGTTTTTT. Protein product: CASSHTGTVTGELFF. This rearrangement joins TRBV6-6 to TRBJ2-2; possible D gene TRBD2, 6 bases. The germline V gene has CDR1 MNHNY and CDR2 SVGAGI (reference sequence). The CDR3 covers 15 residues. Trimming left V 6 bases short and J 4 bases short, with 15 bases between.

V and J are TRBV9 and TRBJ2-6, with 11 bases matching TRBD1. The CDR3 has 15 amino acids. With V trimmed by 5 bases and J by 15 bases, 13 bases remained unmatched. Germline CDR1 SGDLS, CDR2 YYNGEE. This CDR3 reads CASSGSDRGRFALTF. As DNA, the CDR3 is TGTGCCAGCAGTGGATCGGACAGGGGGCGTTTCGCCCTGACTTTC.

Notes on this clone: Relative to the germline gene, one junction end is altered; a read error may explain this. V and J are TRBV10-3 and TRBJ2-6, with a tentative D call TRBD1 (5 bases). Germline V gives CDR1 ENHRY, CDR2 SYGVKD. This CDR3 comprises 13 residues. The CDR3 spells CAISISGANGLTF. CDR3 coding DNA: TGTGCCATCTCGATCTCTGGGGCCAACGGCCTGACTTTC.

This CDR3 reads CASSPQLSSYEQYF. The DNA for the CDR3 is TGTGCCAGCAGCCCCCAATTGAGCTCCTACGAGCAGTACTTC. J is TRBJ2-7 and V is TRBV7-9; D ambiguous. The CDR3 length is 14 residues. V lost 5 bases to trimming and J lost 0 bases, with 11 bases between them. Germline V lookup: CDR1 SEHNR, CDR2 FQNEAQ (reference sequence).

This clone has only a few counts. The V call is TRBV7-9, the J call TRBJ1-5, with D possibly matching TRBD1 (6 bases). Trimming removed 1 base at V and 5 bases at J, with 12 bases between. The germline V gene has CDR1 SEHNR and CDR2 FQNEAQ (reference sequence). The CDR3 is 15 amino acids. CDR3 nucleotide sequence: TGTGCCAGCAGCTTAGGGACAGCTACCGATCAGCCCCAGCATTTT. Translating gives CASSLGTATDQPQHF.

The chain couples TRBV10-2 to TRBJ2-7, with 15 bases identical to TRBD2. The V gene end was trimmed by 6 bases and the J gene end by 4 bases; junction bases not matched to a gene: 10. Germline V gene data show CDR1 as WSHSY and CDR2 as SAAADI. The CDR3 spans 17 residues. CDR3 sequence reads: CASRGRPGTSGRYEQYF. The DNA of the CDR3 is TGCGCCAGCAGGGGCCGGCCCGGGACTAGCGGGAGGTACGAGCAGTACTTC.

The J gene is TRBJ2-1, the V gene TRBV5-1; D is ambiguous. CDR1 and CDR2 from the germline V gene are SGHRS and YFSETQ. CDR3 length: 12 amino acids. Trimming stripped 0 bases from V and 9 bases from J, with 7 bases between. CDR3 DNA: TGCGCCAGCAGCTTGGACAGAAGTGAGCAGTTCTTC. As protein: CASSLDRSEQFF.

V is TRBV9 and J is TRBJ2-1; 9 bases line up with TRBD2. Per germline, CDR1 SGDLS and CDR2 YYNGEE. With V trimmed by 3 bases and J by 1 base, 5 bases remained unmatched. The CDR3 is 16 residues long. CDR3 DNA sequence: TGTGCCAGCAGCGCCTATAGCGGGAGTTCCTACAATGAGCAGTTCTTC. Protein product: CASSAYSGSSYNEQFF.

The chain couples TRBV7-9 to TRBJ2-5; 7 bases fit TRBD1. The CDR3 consists of 14 residues. J gave up 3 bases and V 0 bases, and 1 base lay outside the gene matches. Germline V gene data show CDR1 as SEHNR and CDR2 as FQNEAQ (reference sequence). CDR3: CASSLAGTEETQYF. In DNA, the CDR3 is TGTGCCAGCAGCTTAGCCGGGACAGAAGAGACCCAGTACTTC.

The chain has TRBV7-3 and TRBJ2-1; 11 bases are shared with TRBD2. Germline CDR1 and CDR2: SGHTA and FQGTGA. The junction had 3 bases not matched to a gene; V was cut back by 5 bases and J by 3 bases. The CDR3 is 15 amino acids. The CDR3 region is CASSPGTSGYNEQFF. CDR3 in DNA: TGTGCCAGCAGCCCGGGGACTAGCGGCTACAATGAGCAGTTCTTC.

This chain joins TRBV11-3 and TRBJ2-2; TRBD2 matches 8 bases. The CDR3 runs to 16 residues. Germline V CDR1 and CDR2: SGHNT, YENEEA. The ends lost 5 bases at V and 4 bases at J; junction bases unmatched: 9. The CDR3 nucleotides are TGTGCCAGCAGCCCCCGGACTAGCTCGGGCACCGGGGAGCTGTTTTTT. This translates into CASSPRTSSGTGELFF.

This chain links TRBV7-2 with TRBJ1-1; D is ambiguous. The ends were cut back, 5 bases at V and 10 bases at J, with 17 bases in the middle. The CDR3 spans 13 residues. CDR1 is SGHTA, CDR2 FQGNSA, per germline. For the CDR3, the DNA is TGTGCCAGCAGCCCCGCGGCGGGGAATGGAGCTTTCTTT. It translates to CASSPAAGNGAFF.

V and J are TRBV5-1 and TRBJ2-1; D gene ambiguous. Germline V gives CDR1 SGHRS, CDR2 YFSETQ. The CDR3 sequence is 14 residues long. Between the trimmed V and J ends, which lost 7 bases and 0 bases, there was a span of 11 bases. The DNA of the CDR3 is TGCGCCAGCTCCAGGCTGCCCTCCTACAATGAGCAGTTCTTC. It encodes CASSRLPSYNEQFF.

CDR3 nucleotide sequence: TGCGCCAGCAGCCAAGATTACCGAGGCCTCGGGGATGAGCAGTTCTTC. This encodes CASSQDYRGLGDEQFF. The rearrangement links TRBV4-3 to TRBJ2-1; D is perhaps TRBD2 (5 bases). Trimming took off 0 bases at V and 8 bases at J, with 17 bases between the two ends. The CDR3 is made up of 16 amino acids. Germline CDR1 LGHNA, CDR2 YSLEER.

The chain is built from TRBV29-1 and TRBJ1-1, with 9 bases fitting TRBD1. V was clipped by 5 bases and J by 4 bases; unmatched bases: 11. The germline CDR1 and CDR2 sequences are SQVTM and ANQGSEA. CDR3 length: 15 amino acids. CDR3: CSVIDRGGGGTEAFF. As DNA, the CDR3 is TGCAGCGTTATAGACAGGGGGGGAGGGGGCACTGAAGCTTTCTTT.

V usage is TRBV9 and J usage is TRBJ1-1, with D maybe TRBD1 (5 bases). Germline V lookup: CDR1 SGDLS, CDR2 YYNGEE. The ends were cut back, 4 bases at V and 1 base at J, with 14 bases in the middle. This CDR3 contains 15 residues. The CDR3 coding sequence is TGTGCCAGCAGCAGCGTAAATCAGGGGAACACTGAAGCTTTCTTT. It translates to CASSSVNQGNTEAFF.

This clone was detected only a few times. The chain couples TRBV25-1 to TRBJ2-7, with D tentatively TRBD1 (6 bases). V lost 6 bases and J lost 0, with 15 bases in between. CDR3 length: 15 residues. CDR1 and CDR2 from the germline V gene are MGHDK and SYGVNS. The CDR3 nucleotides read TGTGCCAGCAGCCCGACAGGATTCTTCTCCTACGAGCAGTACTTC. Its protein product is CASSPTGFFSYEQYF.

This clone was seen a single time. The rearrangement links TRBV7-3 to TRBJ2-3; 9 nucleotides match TRBD1. V was clipped by 0 bases and J by 0 bases; unmatched bases: 7. Germline assignment: CDR1 SGHTA and CDR2 FQGTGA. CDR3 length equals 18 residues. CDR3 amino acids: CASSLTPGGQGSTDTQYF. The CDR3, as DNA: TGTGCCAGCAGCTTAACCCCGGGGGGACAGGGAAGCACAGATACGCAGTATTTT.

This CDR3 is CATSRETGLAGVVEQYF. In nucleotides, the CDR3 is TGTGCCACCAGCAGAGAGACGGGACTAGCGGGAGTTGTCGAGCAGTACTTC. The V and J genes are TRBV15 and TRBJ2-7; TRBD2 aligns across 14 bases. This CDR3 has 17 amino acids. With V trimmed by 0 bases and J by 6 bases, 7 bases remained unmatched. The germline V gene encodes CDR1 LNHNV and CDR2 YYDKDF (reference sequence).

This clone has just one count. The V and J genes are TRBV7-6 and TRBJ2-7; 9 bases agree with TRBD2. This CDR3 has 15 amino acids. With 4 bases clipped from V and 1 base from J, the junction kept 5 bases outside the gene matches. Germline V lookup: CDR1 SGHVS, CDR2 FNYEAQ. This CDR3 reads CASSSTAGGSYEQYF. The DNA for the CDR3 is TGTGCCAGCAGCTCCACGGCGGGAGGGTCCTACGAGCAGTACTTC.

The rearrangement links TRBV27 to TRBJ2-7, with D uncertain. The CDR3 is made up of 14 amino acids. CDR1 is MNHEY and CDR2 is SMNVEV in the germline V gene (reference sequence). The ends were cut back, 4 bases at V and 0 bases at J, with 10 bases in the middle. In nucleotides, the CDR3 is TGTGCCAGCAGTTCCCCGAACACCTCCTACGAGCAGTACTTC. Translation gives CASSSPNTSYEQYF.

This clone occurred a few times. The chain has TRBV18 and TRBJ1-6; 8 bases fit TRBD1. Germline CDR1 reads KGHSH; CDR2 reads LQKENI. V dropped 6 bases and J dropped 9; count of bases not matched to a gene: 7. The CDR3 has 14 residues. The CDR3 region is CASSPGQGSSPLHF. CDR3 sequence (DNA): TGTGCCAGCTCGCCCGGACAGGGTTCTTCACCCCTCCACTTT.

The chain is built from TRBV5-1 and TRBJ2-5; D perhaps matches TRBD2 (6 bases). Near its end, the DNA agrees better with TRBJ2-7, so the J call may be wrong. The V gene's germline CDR1 is SGHRS and CDR2 YFSETQ. CDR3 length: 16 residues. CDR3: CASSPEGGRSAYEQYF. The DNA for the CDR3 is TGCGCCAGCAGCCCCGAGGGAGGCAGGTCTGCCTACGAGCAGTACTTC.

J is TRBJ2-7 and V is TRBV6-1; 11 nucleotides align to TRBD2. CDR1 is MNHNS, CDR2 SASEGT, per germline. The CDR3 sequence is 19 residues long. Trimming took 0 bases from V and 6 from J; bases not matched to a gene: 16. This CDR3 is CASSEASNYGGLAVFEQYF. CDR3 sequence (DNA): TGTGCCAGCAGTGAAGCGTCGAACTACGGGGGACTAGCGGTTTTCGAGCAGTACTTC.